The source of this T cell receptor (beta chain) is a study of tumor-infiltrating lymphocytes in primary liver carcinoma (dated by TCRdb to the late 2010s). Study-level background: The five patients, three men and two women aged 30 to 69 years, had hepatocellular carcinoma (four) or combined HCC and intrahepatic cholangiocarcinoma (one). Tumors of the five patients were stage T1-T3 N0M0 with maximum diameters of roughly 4.2 to 11 cm. Each sample produced about 3.5 to 7.13 million productive TCRbeta reads, and read depth showed no significant difference between tissue types. For each liver tumor, the study sampled five regions along with adjacent normal tissue and blood, and applied TCRbeta repertoire sequencing, expression microarrays and whole-exome sequencing. A total of some 35 specimens from 5 patients underwent TCRbeta repertoire sequencing, comprising around 25 tumor regions, 5 adjacent noncancerous liver tissues and 5 peripheral blood samples. Reproducibility between technical replicate repertoires was high, with correlation coefficients above 0.95 and mean shared-clone rates roughly 0.91.

This clonotype was seen repeatedly, ten times or more. Its target antigen remains unknown. Base quality data are lacking; no much larger clone is found one base away. Results and caveats for the whole study, not just this receptor: The study included only four to six patients, and the authors note findings should be validated in a larger study. A significantly larger repertoire fraction was made up by the top 250 clones in tumors than in blood (p = 0.039). Because sequencing covered only the TCR beta chain and unpaired alpha chains were not captured, true repertoire diversity is likely underestimated. Because the samples were bulk and unsorted, CD4+ and CD8+ T cell repertoires could not be compared. Pairs of tumor regions showed greater repertoire overlap (mean around 35%) than tumor-adjacent pairs (17%) or tumor-blood pairs (about 14%), which is consistent with antigen-driven expansion.

Its CDR3 holds 12 amino acids, cysteine through phenylalanine. This entry keeps only the CDR3 DNA: 36 bases, framed from base 1. In the germline V gene, CDR1 corresponds to MNHEY and CDR2 to SVGEGT. V is pared back by 11 bases and J by 6 bases, with 17 bases lying between the germline termini. Without any cell sorting, total RNA and DNA were co-extracted from about 20-30 mg of bulk tissue using the AllPrep DNA/RNA mini kit. Between late 2015 and early 2016, about 5 patients in China with histopathologically diagnosed primary liver carcinoma had their tumors surgically resected. At the time of sampling, the patients were treatment-naive and had chronic HBV infection. Fresh tumor and adjacent tissue pieces were bisected; one half was stored in RNAlater at -80°C, the other sent for histology. TCRbeta-specific cDNA was reverse-transcribed from around 0.45 ug total RNA using a constant-region primer and ProtoScript II reverse transcriptase. Three nested multiplex PCR rounds, following a slightly modified ARM-PCR procedure, were used to build the TCRbeta libraries. The first two PCR rounds used multiplex TRBV1-TRBV30 forward primers with a Cbeta reverse primer, each for approximately 11 cycles. A final 25-cycle PCR with Deep VentR polymerase added sample barcodes and Illumina adapters. Before sequencing, amplicons between 200 and 500 bp were purified from gel using a QIAquick gel extraction kit. The TCRbeta amplicons were sequenced with 250-bp paired-end reads on an Illumina HiSeq 2500. The original pipeline was this. To recover full CDR3 sequences, reads were quality-trimmed using Trimmomatic v0.33 and paired reads were then merged using FLASH v1.2.11. V, D and J germline segments were assigned to the rearranged TCRbeta sequences by MiGEC v1.2.1b. Clonotype statistics and Shannon-Wiener diversity indices were calculated with VDJtools v1.0.0. Except for diversity analysis, only each sample's 250 most abundant clonotypes were used in subsequent analyses to reduce sampling bias. TCRdb ran its own pipeline on the public reads, namely fastp trimming at Q25 and MiXCR clone calling, and kept in-frame beta chains. Duplicate CDR3 protein sequences are folded into a single record with the most common DNA and genes. The V and J calls, along with clone size, are taken from TCRdb and not from the paper's own processing. For this sample there are under 150,000 distinct CDR3 sequences; approximately 71% appear just once. Around 8.1% of the sample goes to the ten largest clones.

This clonotype originated in an older woman with primary liver carcinoma and hepatitis B virus infection. The chain is made from TRBV6-2 or TRBV6-3 and TRBJ2-7; the D element might be TRBD1 or TRBD2, as each aligns at 5 bases. The sample taken for sequencing was tumor-adjacent normal liver tissue. The CDR3 region reads CASSGTPREQYF. The bases read TGTGCCTCCTCCGGGACCCCCCGCGAGCAGTACTTC.